These 20 T cell receptor beta chains originate from one sample sequenced in a study of regulatory T cells in long-lasting Graves disease. Time point in this sample: newly diagnosed GD, antithyroid drugs for less than 3 months. PBMC RNA was the source of the TCR library. Combining iRepertoire HTBI primers with Arm-PCR of CDR3 regions, the authors built TCR beta libraries. TCRdb passed the multiplex PCR reads through MiXCR, listing each CDR3 protein once. The sample shows hundreds of thousands of distinct CDR3 sequences, around 17% of them seen only once. These data were also reused for a study on T cells in Graves' hyperthyroidism and ophthalmopathy.

The sample consisted of peripheral blood mononuclear cells (PBMCs), taken at new diagnosis, from a patient treated with antithyroid drugs. These receptors were collected from a woman in her twenties or thirties with Graves disease.

The rearrangement links TRBV9 to TRBJ2-2; D unclear. CDR1 and CDR2 (germline): SGDLS, YYNGEE. V lost 4 bases to trimming and J lost 6 bases, with 13 bases between them. The CDR3 covers 14 residues. CDR3 coding DNA: TGTGCCAGCAGCAATAACAGAGACTCCGGGGAGCTGTTTTTT. It translates to CASSNNRDSGELFF.

The sample holds many counts of this clonotype. The J gene is TRBJ2-7, the V gene TRBV28; 8 bases are shared with TRBD1. This CDR3 contains 12 residues. The germline V gene has CDR1 MDHEN and CDR2 SYDVKM. The V gene end was trimmed by 7 bases and the J gene end by 4 bases; junction bases not matched to a gene: 3. The chain's CDR3 is CASKGQEYEQYF. For the CDR3, the DNA is TGTGCCAGCAAGGGACAGGAATACGAGCAGTACTTC.

This clonotype has just a few counts. The chain employs TRBV5-1 and TRBJ1-5; D call uncertain. The CDR3 sequence is 13 residues long. The ends were cut back, 5 bases at V and 5 bases at J, with 11 bases in the middle. Germline V lookup: CDR1 SGHRS, CDR2 YFSETQ. The CDR3 region is CASRPDIDQPQHF. In DNA form, the CDR3 reads TGCGCCAGCAGGCCCGACATTGATCAGCCCCAGCATTTT.

The chain combines TRBV9 with TRBJ2-7; 7 bases map to TRBD1. The CDR3 has 14 residues. CDR1 SGDLS and CDR2 YYNGEE come from the germline V gene. Germline trimming cut 7 bases from V and 1 base from J; bases unmatched to any gene: 8. DNA for the CDR3: TGTGCCAGCCAAAGGGGGCCCCTGTCCTACGAGCAGTACTTC. Translation gives CASQRGPLSYEQYF.

This chain links TRBV12-3 or TRBV12-4 with TRBJ1-6; weak D call: TRBD1 (5 bases). The CDR3 totals 12 residues. The V end lost 8 bases, the J end lost 10 bases, and 12 bases lay between the germline ends. The CDR3 loop is CASYGGGSPLHF. In DNA, the CDR3 is TGTGCCAGCTATGGGGGAGGATCACCCCTCCACTTT.

The genes are TRBV6-2 or TRBV6-3 and TRBJ1-1, with D unresolved. CDR1 is MNHEY, CDR2 SVGEGT, per germline. V lost 0 bases, J lost 7 bases, and 12 bases lay in between. CDR3 size: 14 residues. The DNA of the CDR3 is TGTGCCAGCAGTTACTCGAATCGGCCGGTTGAAGCTTTCTTT. This encodes CASSYSNRPVEAFF.

Details on this clonotype: Possible read error: a much larger clone is one base away. Because the CDR3 is missing its conserved closing phenylalanine or tryptophan, this is likely a read error. The rearrangement links TRBV28 to TRBJ2-7, with D perhaps matching TRBD1 (6 bases). The V end lost 6 bases, the J end lost 2 bases, and 14 bases lay between the germline ends. Germline V gene sequence: CDR1 MDHEN, CDR2 SYDVKM. This CDR3 spans 14 amino acids. The CDR3 region has the DNA TGTGCCAGCAGGCCCGGACAGCCACCCTACGAGCAGTACTTA. This gives the protein CASRPGQPPYEQYL.

This clonotype was recorded at least ten times. The chain uses TRBV28 and TRBJ2-3; tentative D call: TRBD2 (5 bases). The germline gives CDR1 MDHEN, CDR2 SYDVKM. The CDR3 spans 13 residues. Deletions cut 5 bases from V and 9 bases from J, with 15 bases between. CDR3 loop: CASSPTTRGTQYF. The CDR3 coding sequence is TGTGCCAGCAGTCCAACCACCCGGGGAACGCAGTATTTT.

This clonotype has a count of ten or more. This chain uses TRBV6-2 or TRBV6-3 with TRBJ2-1, with 14 nucleotides matching TRBD2. Germline loops: CDR1 MNHEY, CDR2 SVGEGT. There are 15 residues in the CDR3. V lost 4 bases, J lost 12 bases, and 8 bases stayed unmatched. The CDR3 here is CASSSPGLAGVRQFF. In nucleotides, the CDR3 is TGTGCCAGCAGTTCGCCGGGACTAGCGGGAGTAAGGCAGTTCTTC.

This clonotype was counted at least ten times. The chain has TRBV28 and TRBJ2-7, with D possibly being TRBD2 (6 bases). V was clipped by 7 bases and J by 0 bases, with 16 bases between them. CDR1 is MDHEN, CDR2 SYDVKM, per germline. CDR3 length equals 15 residues. CDR3 region: CASTTTGVSSYEQYF. The CDR3 DNA reads as TGTGCCAGCACCACCACGGGAGTCAGCTCCTACGAGCAGTACTTC.

This clonotype was observed many times. CDR3 in amino acids: CASSLGERGNTYEQYF. CDR3 DNA sequence: TGTGCCAGCAGTTTAGGGGAGAGGGGCAACACCTACGAGCAGTACTTC. J is TRBJ2-7 and V is TRBV28, with D perhaps given as TRBD1 or TRBD2 (5 bases each). From germline, CDR1 is MDHEN and CDR2 SYDVKM. CDR3 length equals 16 residues. Trimming removed 2 bases at V and 2 bases at J, with 16 bases between.

This clonotype was seen many times. V and J are TRBV28 and TRBJ1-3, with a possible D match to TRBD1 (5 bases). The CDR3 has 17 residues. Deletions cut 6 bases from V and 1 base from J, with 19 bases between. Germline CDR1 MDHEN, CDR2 SYDVKM. CDR3 nucleotides: TGTGCCAGCAGCTACCCTGGGACCCCAAGTTCTGGAAACACCATATATTTT. Residues: CASSYPGTPSSGNTIYF.

This clonotype was detected ten times or more. The rearrangement joins TRBV12-3 or TRBV12-4 to TRBJ2-7; 9 bases are shared with TRBD1. Trimming took 5 bases from V and 1 from J; bases not matched to a gene: 6. There are 15 residues in the CDR3. This chain's CDR3 is CASSPRQGGSYEQYF. CDR3 in DNA: TGTGCCAGCAGTCCCCGACAGGGGGGATCCTACGAGCAGTACTTC.

A few counts support this clonotype. The V call is TRBV19, the J call TRBJ1-5; possible D gene TRBD1, 6 bases. The CDR3 sequence is 16 residues long. Looked up from germline, CDR1 is LNHDA and CDR2 is SQIVND (reference sequence). Trimming shortened V by 4 bases and J by 2 bases, and 15 bases separated the two germline ends. The CDR3 reads CASSTTKRQGNQPQHF. The CDR3 coding sequence is TGTGCCAGTAGTACGACCAAACGACAGGGCAATCAGCCCCAGCATTTT.

V gene TRBV7-9 combines with J gene TRBJ2-1, with 7 bases aligning to TRBD1. The J call may be wrong; the DNA end is better matched by TRBJ2-5. Germline CDR1 SEHNR, CDR2 FQNEAQ (reference sequence). This CDR3 has 16 residues. Here the CDR3 reads CASSFASGTAQETQYF. For the CDR3, the DNA is TGTGCCAGCAGCTTTGCGTCGGGGACAGCTCAAGAGACCCAGTACTTC.

A note on this clonotype: One junction end disagrees with the germline gene, perhaps due to a read error. This rearrangement joins TRBV7-3 to TRBJ1-3, with a weak D call TRBD1 (6 bases). Germline lookup yields CDR1 SGHTA and CDR2 FQGTGA. This CDR3 region has 14 residues. Here the CDR3 DNA reads TGTGCCAGCAGCGTAACAGGGCCTGGAAACACCATATATTTT. Translating it yields CASSVTGPGNTIYF.

This clonotype was detected many times. The chain recombines TRBV28 with TRBJ2-4; maybe TRBD2 (5 bases). Trimming left V 5 bases short and J 4 bases short, with 9 bases between. The CDR3 is 13 residues long. Germline values: CDR1 MDHEN, CDR2 SYDVKM. CDR3 nucleotide sequence: TGTGCCAGCAGTAAGGACTTGAAAAACATTCAGTACTTC. It is translated as CASSKDLKNIQYF.

V and J are TRBV18 and TRBJ2-2; D ambiguous. CDR1 and CDR2 (germline): KGHSH, LQKENI. Trimming removed 0 bases from V and 5 bases from J, with 7 bases in between. The CDR3 has 14 amino acids. The CDR3 DNA follows: TGTGCCAGCTCACCACCCAAAGTTACCGGGGAGCTGTTTTTT. It specifies CASSPPKVTGELFF.

This clonotype showed up just a few times. A read error may be the cause here, since a much bigger clone is one base away. The chain is built from TRBV2 and TRBJ2-3; weak D call: TRBD1 (5 bases). CDR3 size: 14 residues. Germline CDR1 and CDR2: SNHLY and FYNNEI. The CDR3 protein is CASTRQSSTDAQYF. The CDR3, as DNA: TGTGCCAGCACCAGACAGAGTAGCACAGATGCGCAGTATTTT.

The chain joins TRBV29-1 to TRBJ2-3; D is undetermined. V lost 6 bases and J 5 bases, leaving 6 bases between the germline ends. Germline V lookup: CDR1 SQVTM, CDR2 ANQGSEA. The CDR3 extends over 10 amino acids. CDR3 sequence reads: CSVAQDTQYF. The CDR3 coding sequence is TGCAGCGTCGCGCAAGATACGCAGTATTTT.